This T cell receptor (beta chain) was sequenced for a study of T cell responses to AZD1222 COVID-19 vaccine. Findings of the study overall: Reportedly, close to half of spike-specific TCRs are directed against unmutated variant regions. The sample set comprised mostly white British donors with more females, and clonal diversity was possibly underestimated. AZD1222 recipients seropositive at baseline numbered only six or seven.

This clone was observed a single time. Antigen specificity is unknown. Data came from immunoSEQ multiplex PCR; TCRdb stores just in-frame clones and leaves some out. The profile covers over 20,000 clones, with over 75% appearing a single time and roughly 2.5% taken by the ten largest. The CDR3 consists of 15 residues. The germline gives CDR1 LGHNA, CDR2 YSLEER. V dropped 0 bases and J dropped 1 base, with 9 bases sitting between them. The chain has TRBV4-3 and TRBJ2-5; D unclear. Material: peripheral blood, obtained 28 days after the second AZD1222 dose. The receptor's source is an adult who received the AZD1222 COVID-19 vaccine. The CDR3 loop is CASSQEYGTQETQYF. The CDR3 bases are TGCGCCAGCAGCCAAGAGTACGGAACCCAAGAGACCCAGTACTTC.